This TCR beta chain was sequenced in a study of blood T cell repertoires in COVID-19. Study-wide context: Sample material is recorded as cDNA or gDNA derived from T cells, B-cell-depleted T cells, or PBMCs.

CDR1 SGHAT and CDR2 FQNNGV come from the germline V gene. The CDR3 is 16 amino acids. The V and J ends lost 4 bases and 3 bases, in that order; junction bases with no gene match: 5. As originally analysed: Nucleated cell number was recorded as an estimate derived from reference gene primer amplification. Using immunoSEQ multiplex PCR, the repertoire was profiled, and TCRdb retains in-frame clones only, with some absent. Clone size and V and J calls were adopted from that table, with D and trimming inferred from the DNA. The data show about 190,000 clones, with more than 75% seen just once and around 8% held by the top ten. This clone was counted once. Seattle's enrolled individuals joined amid active infection and were then monitored longitudinally.

This clonotype was obtained from a woman aged 55 to 70 with COVID-19, enrolled during active disease. The sequencing sample was made of peripheral blood. The chain couples TRBV11-2 to TRBJ2-3; 12 bases fit TRBD2. CDR3 DNA sequence: TGTGCCAGCAGCTCTGGACTAGCGGGGAGAACAGATACGCAGTATTTT. Protein product: CASSSGLAGRTDTQYF. The full variable domain, its missing parts supplied by reference TRBV11-2 and TRBJ2-3, is EAGVAQSPRYKIIEKRQSVAFWCNPISGHATLYWYQQILGQGPKLLIQFQNNGVVDDSQLPKDRFSAERLKGVDSTLKIQPAKLEDSAVYLCASSSGLAGRTDTQYFGPGTRLTVL.